The T cell receptor (beta chain) under discussion was sequenced for a study of blood T cell repertoires in COVID-19. About the study: Italy, Spain and the United States were the sources of the convalescent and acute COVID-19 samples. T cells, B-cell-depleted T cells, or PBMCs supplied cDNA or gDNA.

With 5 bases removed from V and 10 bases from J, the gap between germline ends came to 11 bases. Germline V CDR1 and CDR2: LNHDA, SQIVND (reference sequence). The CDR3 spans 11 residues. Recruited during active infection, patients (from Seattle) were subsequently followed longitudinally. Original processing methods: Reference gene primer amplification gave nucleated cell count estimates. Method: immunoSEQ multiplex PCR; TCRdb's copy keeps in-frame clones and lacks some. V, J and clone size are those of that table, while D and trimming were read from the DNA. The data show roughly 120,000 clones, approximately 74% seen once.

The sequencing sample was made of peripheral blood. This receptor was identified in a man at least 80 years old with COVID-19, enrolled during active disease. This chain links TRBV19 with TRBJ1-2, with D uncertain. DNA of the CDR3: TGTGCCAGTAGTCTGGGCCTTCTCTACACCTTC. It translates to CASSLGLLYTF.